Below, 25 T cell receptor beta chains from the same sample are listed, as sequenced in a study of blood T cell repertoires in COVID-19. Clones were sequenced by immunoSEQ multiplex PCR, and TCRdb holds only the in-frame ones, with some missing. This table holds under 200,000 clones, over 60% found once. Sequenced material: peripheral blood. These receptor sequences come from a woman older than 75 with acute or convalescent COVID-19.

The V call is TRBV13, the J call TRBJ1-1; TRBD1 agrees at 9 bases. There are 16 residues in the CDR3. Germline V gene sequence: CDR1 PRHDT, CDR2 FYEKMQ (reference sequence). The junction had 13 bases not matched to a gene; V was cut back by 5 bases and J by 6 bases. CDR3 region: CASSTRPGTGSAEAFF. CDR3 bases: TGTGCCAGCAGCACAAGACCCGGGACAGGGAGTGCTGAAGCTTTCTTT. Full variable domain (outside the CDR3, taken from reference TRBV13 and TRBJ1-1): AAGVIQSPRHLIKEKRETATLKCYPIPRHDTVYWYQQGPGQDPQFLISFYEKMQSDKGSIPDRFSAQQFSDYHSELNMSSLELGDSALYFCASSTRPGTGSAEAFFGQGTRLTVV.

This chain links TRBV27 with TRBJ2-1, with 9 bases lining up with TRBD1. Germline CDR1 is MNHEY and CDR2 is SMNVEV (reference sequence). Trimming removed 5 bases from V and 4 bases from J; junction bases left unmatched: 3. This CDR3 spans 14 amino acids. The CDR3 nucleotides read TGTGCCAGCAGTCGGGACAGGGTTTACAATGAGCAGTTCTTC. This codes for CASSRDRVYNEQFF.

The table lists this clone with a count of one. This chain joins TRBV19 and TRBJ1-6; D may be TRBD1 (5 bases). This CDR3 has 17 amino acids. Trimming removed 3 bases from V and 2 bases from J, with 14 bases in between. CDR1 LNHDA and CDR2 SQIVND come from the germline V gene (reference sequence). As DNA, the CDR3 is TGTGCCAGTAGTATTCAACAGGTTTTCGCCTATAATTCACCCCTCCACTTT. It translates to CASSIQQVFAYNSPLHF.

The chain uses TRBV19 and TRBJ2-3; a weak D match, TRBD1 (5 bases). The CDR3 spans 16 residues. Germline values: CDR1 LNHDA, CDR2 SQIVND (reference sequence). V was shortened by 2 bases and J by 0 bases, with 12 bases between the two germline ends. The CDR3 spells CASSIMSTASTDTQYF. The CDR3 DNA reads TGTGCCAGTAGTATAATGTCGACAGCAAGCACAGATACGCAGTATTTT.

The J gene is TRBJ1-2, the V gene TRBV30; 9 nucleotides agree with TRBD1. The ends lost 7 bases at V and 1 base at J; junction bases unmatched: 7. The CDR3 is 14 residues long. The germline V gene encodes CDR1 GTSNPN and CDR2 SVGIG (reference sequence). CDR3 in DNA: TGTGCCTTCCCGGGACAGGGTAGTAACTATGGCTACACCTTC. Translated: CAFPGQGSNYGYTF.

This CDR3 reads CASSNTDNYGYTF. Written as DNA, the CDR3 is TGTGCCAGTAGTAACACAGATAACTATGGCTACACCTTC. The chain employs TRBV19 and TRBJ1-2; no clear D gene. Trimming took 4 bases from V and 1 from J, leaving 7 bases between them. Germline V gene data show CDR1 as LNHDA and CDR2 as SQIVND (reference sequence). This CDR3 comprises 13 residues.

V is TRBV18 and J is TRBJ1-4, with D possibly TRBD1 on 5 matching bases. Germline-derived CDR1 and CDR2 are KGHSH and LQKENI. V shed 2 bases and J shed 0 bases, with 10 bases lying between them. The CDR3 has 16 residues. The chain's CDR3 is CASSPGHAATNEKLFF. Here the CDR3 DNA reads TGTGCCAGCTCACCAGGACACGCTGCAACTAATGAAAAACTGTTTTTT. The complete variable domain, with remaining parts taken from reference TRBV18 and TRBJ1-4, reads NAGVMQNPRHLVRRRGQEARLRCSPMKGHSHVYWYRQLPEEGLKFMVYLQKENIIDESGMPKERFSAEFPKEGPSILRIQQVVRGDSAAYFCASSPGHAATNEKLFFGSGTQLSVL.

This clone appeared once. This chain uses TRBV6-2 or TRBV6-3 with TRBJ1-2; 7 bases map to TRBD1. J gave up 11 bases and V 5 bases, and 8 bases lay outside the gene matches. The CDR3 runs to 12 residues. In germline, CDR1 is MNHEY, CDR2 SVGEGT. CDR3 amino acids: CASSPGTADYTF. CDR3 bases: TGTGCCAGCAGTCCCGGGACAGCTGATTACACCTTC.

J is TRBJ2-7 and V is TRBV4-3, with D tentatively TRBD2 (5 bases). V lost 4 bases to trimming and J lost 5 bases, with 15 bases between them. The germline V gene has CDR1 LGHNA and CDR2 YSLEER. The CDR3 has 14 residues. The CDR3 nucleotides read TGCGCCAGCAGCCGCGGAAACCTAGCCGACGAGCAGTACTTC. As protein: CASSRGNLADEQYF.

The chain couples TRBV10-2 to TRBJ1-1, with a possible D match to TRBD1 (6 bases). Trimming cost V 3 bases and J 6 bases, with 17 bases left between them. The CDR3 extends over 15 amino acids. Germline V CDR1 and CDR2: WSHSY, SAAADI. The CDR3 bases are TGCGCCAGCAGTGATTACAACAGGGAAACCGCTGAAGCTTTCTTT. It encodes CASSDYNRETAEAFF.

This sequence joins TRBV19 and TRBJ2-7; D is unclear. With 5 bases removed from V and 1 base from J, the gap between germline ends came to 12 bases. The CDR3 covers 14 residues. Per the germline V gene, CDR1 is LNHDA and CDR2 is SQIVND (reference sequence). This CDR3 reads CASSPRLESYEQYF. The CDR3 DNA is TGTGCCAGTAGTCCCCGACTGGAATCCTACGAGCAGTACTTC.

The rearrangement uses TRBV4-1 and TRBJ2-1, with TRBD1 as a possible D gene (6 bases). Looked up from germline, CDR1 is MGHRA and CDR2 is YSYEKL. The CDR3 spans 15 residues. The V end was cut by 1 base, the J end by 4 bases, with 11 bases between. CDR3 in DNA: TGCGCCAGCAGCCAAGGGACAGAAACTTACAATGAGCAGTTCTTC. Residues: CASSQGTETYNEQFF.

The CDR3: CASSLSGLAGVEQYF. The DNA of the CDR3 is TGTGCCAGCAGCTTATCAGGACTAGCGGGGGTCGAGCAGTACTTC. The genes are TRBV7-2 and TRBJ2-7; 13 bases are a match to TRBD2. Per germline, CDR1 SGHTA and CDR2 FQGNSA. V dropped 2 bases and J dropped 6; count of bases not matched to a gene: 4. CDR3 length: 15 amino acids.

This chain links TRBV19 with TRBJ1-4, with 7 nucleotides matching TRBD1. The CDR3 covers 14 residues. In germline, CDR1 is LNHDA, CDR2 SQIVND (reference sequence). Trimming at V came to 5 bases and at J to 4 bases, leaving 4 bases not matched to a gene. In nucleotides, the CDR3 is TGTGCCAGTAGTCCGGGACAGAATAATGAAAAACTGTTTTTT. Translating it yields CASSPGQNNEKLFF. Full variable domain (remainder filled in from reference TRBV19 and TRBJ1-4): DGGITQSPKYLFRKEGQNVTLSCEQNLNHDAMYWYRQDPGQGLRLIYYSQIVNDFQKGDIAEGYSVSREKKESFPLTVTSAQKNPTAFYLCASSPGQNNEKLFFGSGTQLSVL.

The table lists this clone with a few counts. The chain carries TRBV12-5 and TRBJ2-3; the D gene is possibly TRBD1 (6 bases). From germline, CDR1 is LGHNT and CDR2 FRNRAP. V was trimmed by 0 bases and J by 4 bases, leaving 8 bases between them. This CDR3 spans 14 amino acids. The CDR3 protein is CASGLVRGPDTQYF. Written as DNA, the CDR3 is TGTGCTAGTGGTTTGGTCAGGGGCCCAGATACGCAGTATTTT.

V gene TRBV19 combines with J gene TRBJ1-4; the D is unclear. CDR1 and CDR2 (germline): LNHDA, SQIVND (reference sequence). The CDR3 is 14 amino acids. V dropped 4 bases and J dropped 5 bases, with 11 bases sitting between them. In DNA, the CDR3 is TGTGCCAGTAGTACACAGAGATTAAATGAAAAACTGTTTTTT. Translating it yields CASSTQRLNEKLFF.

The chain uses TRBV11-2 and TRBJ2-7, with D hard to call. CDR3 length equals 13 residues. Deletions cut 6 bases from V and 2 bases from J, with 11 bases between. From germline, CDR1 is SGHAT and CDR2 FQNNGV. CDR3 region: CASRPRSPYEQYF. The CDR3 nucleotides read TGTGCCAGCAGACCGAGGTCCCCCTACGAGCAGTACTTC.

The chain uses TRBV3-1 (or the pseudogene TRBV3-2) and TRBJ1-3; 9 bases map to TRBD1. The length of the CDR3 is 16 residues. Germline V gene sequence: CDR1 LGHDT, CDR2 YNNKEL (reference sequence). The junction had 3 bases not matched to a gene; V was cut back by 3 bases and J by 0 bases. In DNA form, the CDR3 reads TGTGCCAGCAGCCACACGGACAGGGGCTCTGGAAACACCATATATTTT. Its protein is CASSHTDRGSGNTIYF.

V is TRBV30 and J is TRBJ2-5; TRBD2 matches at 7 bases. CDR1 and CDR2 (germline): GTSNPN, SVGIG (reference sequence). V shed 0 bases, J shed 5 bases, and the junction held 3 bases outside the gene matches. The CDR3 has 13 amino acids. The CDR3 protein is CAWSVRSGETQYF. For the CDR3, the DNA is TGTGCCTGGAGTGTACGTAGCGGGGAGACCCAGTACTTC.

This clone has just one count. The chain joins TRBV6-5 to TRBJ2-1, with D possibly matching TRBD1 (6 bases). Germline V gives CDR1 MNHEY, CDR2 SVGAGI. The CDR3 totals 13 residues. Trimming shortened V by 4 bases and J by 10 bases, and 14 bases separated the two germline ends. The CDR3 nucleotides read TGTGCCAGCAGTTCACAGGGCGTTCGCGAGCAGTTCTTC. As protein: CASSSQGVREQFF.

This chain links TRBV11-2 with TRBJ2-1; the match to TRBD2 covers 7 bases. Germline trimming cut 6 bases from V and 0 bases from J; bases unmatched to any gene: 5. The CDR3 spans 15 residues. Germline V gene sequence: CDR1 SGHAT, CDR2 FQNNGV. CDR3 nucleotides: TGTGCCAGCAGACCTAGCGGTAGCTCCTACAATGAGCAGTTCTTC. It encodes CASRPSGSSYNEQFF.

The rearrangement joins TRBV30 to TRBJ2-1; 11 bases are shared with TRBD2. The CDR3 extends over 14 amino acids. Per germline, CDR1 GTSNPN and CDR2 SVGIG (reference sequence). With V trimmed by 8 bases and J by 8 bases, 11 bases remained unmatched. The CDR3, as DNA: TGTGCCCGAGCTAGCGGGAGGACCGGGGATGAGCAGTTCTTC. Its protein is CARASGRTGDEQFF.

The chain couples TRBV6-2 or TRBV6-3 to TRBJ1-1; 7 bases fit TRBD1. This CDR3 comprises 14 residues. The V gene end was trimmed by 5 bases and the J gene end by 1 base; junction bases not matched to a gene: 4. Germline V CDR1 and CDR2: MNHEY, SVGEGT. The CDR3 spells CASSPRGWNTEAFF. CDR3 nucleotide sequence: TGTGCCAGCAGTCCCAGGGGGTGGAACACTGAAGCTTTCTTT.

The chain joins TRBV5-1 to TRBJ2-5; 8 nucleotides line up with TRBD1. Looked up from germline, CDR1 is SGHRS and CDR2 is YFSETQ. The V segment lost 4 bases and the J segment 1 base; nucleotides outside the gene matches: 9. The CDR3 length is 16 residues. CDR3 bases: TGCGCCAGCAGCGTTTCCCCGGGACAGGTCCAAGAGACCCAGTACTTC. As protein: CASSVSPGQVQETQYF. The whole variable domain, filled in from reference TRBV5-1 and TRBJ2-5, reads KAGVTQTPRYLIKTRGQQVTLSCSPISGHRSVSWYQQTPGQGLQFLFEYFSETQRNKGNFPGRFSGRQFSNSRSEMNVSTLELGDSALYLCASSVSPGQVQETQYFGPGTRLLVL.

CDR3 in amino acids: CASSPTGTVTDTQYF. The DNA for the CDR3 is TGTGCCAGCAGCCCGACCGGGACAGTCACAGATACGCAGTATTTT. The V and J genes are TRBV3-1 (or the pseudogene TRBV3-2) and TRBJ2-3, with 7 positions matching TRBD1. CDR1 LGHDT and CDR2 YNNKEL come from the germline V gene (reference sequence). The junction had 6 bases not matched to a gene; V was cut back by 4 bases and J by 2 bases. The CDR3 runs to 15 residues.